This passage covers 23 T cell receptor beta chains from one sample sequenced in a study of cytomegalovirus exposure and HLA in healthy donors. The study ran its PCR with 60 Vbeta and 13 Jbeta primers. The method was immunoSEQ multiplex PCR; TCRdb's version includes in-frame clones alone and lacks a portion of them. Among some 97,000 clones listed, about 68% were seen once. Sequencing input: PBMCs. The receptors here all came from a male donor in good health and CMV-seropositive.

The chain carries TRBV9 and TRBJ1-3, with a tentative D call TRBD1 (5 bases). Germline V gene data show CDR1 as SGDLS and CDR2 as YYNGEE. The CDR3 spans 14 residues. V lost 2 bases and J 4 bases, leaving 10 bases between the germline ends. The CDR3 region has the DNA TGTGCCAGCAGCGTGGGGCCAGTCGGAAACACCATATATTTT. Protein product: CASSVGPVGNTIYF.

The chain uses TRBV28 and TRBJ2-7, with D possibly being TRBD2 (6 bases). The V gene's germline CDR1 is MDHEN and CDR2 SYDVKM. The CDR3 runs 12 residues. V lost 3 bases to trimming and J lost 8 bases, with 11 bases between them. Here the CDR3 reads CASSFRGSKQYF. DNA for the CDR3: TGTGCCAGCAGTTTCCGGGGGTCTAAGCAGTACTTC. Using reference TRBV28 and TRBJ2-7 for the parts outside the CDR3, the full variable domain is DVKVTQSSRYLVKRTGEKVFLECVQDMDHENMFWYRQDPGLGLRLIYFSYDVKMKEKGDIPEGYSVSREKKERFSLILESASTNQTSMYLCASSFRGSKQYFGPGTRLTVT.

The V call is TRBV4-3, the J call TRBJ2-1; 8 nucleotides match TRBD2. This CDR3 region has 14 residues. Germline V CDR1 and CDR2: LGHNA, YSLEER. V was pared by 5 bases and J by 1 base, with 1 base of the junction left unmatched. This CDR3 reads CASSIAGSYNEQFF. The CDR3 nucleotides read TGCGCCAGCAGCATAGCGGGATCCTACAATGAGCAGTTCTTC.

The J gene is TRBJ2-7, the V gene TRBV27; possible D gene TRBD2, 5 bases. Deletions cut 7 bases from V and 0 bases from J, with 10 bases between. The length of the CDR3 is 13 residues. The germline V gene has CDR1 MNHEY and CDR2 SMNVEV (reference sequence). The DNA of the CDR3 is TGTGCCAGCAAACTAAGCGGCTCCTACGAGCAGTACTTC. This gives the protein CASKLSGSYEQYF.

This chain joins TRBV30 and TRBJ2-6; no clear D. Deletions cut 1 base from V and 0 bases from J, with 10 bases between. Per the germline V gene, CDR1 is GTSNPN and CDR2 is SVGIG (reference sequence). The CDR3 is 16 residues long. Here the CDR3 DNA reads TGTGCCTGGAGTGCCACAGAGATCTCTGGGGCCAACGTCCTGACTTTC. Translation gives CAWSATEISGANVLTF.

In its sample, this clone was seen once. This chain links TRBV27 with TRBJ2-7; 7 positions match TRBD1. V shed 3 bases and J 7 bases; nucleotides not matched to a gene: 9. The CDR3 runs to 14 residues. In germline, CDR1 is MNHEY, CDR2 SMNVEV (reference sequence). CDR3 protein: CASSFRDSLGEQYF. The CDR3 DNA reads TGTGCCAGCAGTTTTCGGGACAGCCTGGGGGAGCAGTACTTC.

The chain couples TRBV6-4 to TRBJ1-2, with 7 bases that match TRBD1. Germline loops: CDR1 MRHNA, CDR2 SNTAGT. This CDR3 has 15 residues. The J segment lost 4 bases and the V segment lost 2 bases, leaving 7 bases of the junction unmatched. CDR3 residues: CASSDAAGGAYGYTF. DNA of the CDR3: TGTGCCAGCAGTGACGCGGCAGGGGGAGCCTATGGCTACACCTTC.

The J gene is TRBJ1-3, the V gene TRBV7-2; no firm D call. CDR3 length: 11 amino acids. From germline, CDR1 is SGHTA and CDR2 FQGNSA. Trimming removed 5 bases from V and 4 bases from J, with 3 bases in between. In DNA, the CDR3 is TGTGCCAGCAGCCTAGGAAACACCATATATTTT. As protein: CASSLGNTIYF.

This clone has just a few counts. The chain employs TRBV11-3 and TRBJ2-3; TRBD2 aligns across 8 bases. Unmatched junction bases numbered 4, after V lost 5 bases and J lost 0 bases. Germline V gives CDR1 SGHNT, CDR2 YENEEA. This CDR3 spans 15 amino acids. The CDR3 loop reads CASSRGGSSTDTQYF. DNA for the CDR3: TGTGCCAGCAGCCGGGGGGGTTCTAGCACAGATACGCAGTATTTT. The full variable domain, in which reference TRBV11-3 and TRBJ2-3 provide the parts outside the CDR3, is EAGVVQSPRYKIIEKKQPVAFWCNPISGHNTLYWYLQNLGQGPELLIRYENEEAVDDSQLPKDRFSAERLKGVDSTLKIQPAELGDSAVYLCASSRGGSSTDTQYFGPGTRLTVL.

This clone occurred a few times. CDR3 sequence (DNA): TGTGCCAGCAGTTTAACAGGGGGACCTGGAAACACCATATATTTT. Amino acids: CASSLTGGPGNTIYF. The rearrangement joins TRBV27 to TRBJ1-3; TRBD1 matches at 8 bases. After removal of 2 bases from V and 2 bases from J, the junction contained 2 bases not matched to a gene. The CDR3 covers 15 residues. The germline CDR1 and CDR2 sequences are MNHEY and SMNVEV (reference sequence).

This rearrangement joins TRBV6-1 to TRBJ2-1; a weak D match, TRBD2 (5 bases). Trimming removed 7 bases from V and 8 bases from J, with 12 bases in between. The CDR3 has 12 residues. CDR1 MNHNS and CDR2 SASEGT come from the germline V gene. CDR3 residues: CASKSDGDEQFF. In DNA, the CDR3 is TGTGCCAGCAAATCGGACGGGGATGAGCAGTTCTTC.

The J gene is TRBJ2-5, the V gene TRBV5-4, with D possibly matching TRBD1 (6 bases). Looked up from germline, CDR1 is SGHNT and CDR2 is YYREEE (reference sequence). V gave up 0 bases and J gave up 5 bases, with 11 bases separating them. The CDR3 has 14 amino acids. The CDR3 loop is CASSLAGASETQYF. CDR3 in DNA: TGTGCCAGCAGCTTGGCAGGGGCTAGCGAGACCCAGTACTTC.

This sequence joins TRBV7-9 and TRBJ1-1; 8 positions match TRBD1. V shed 5 bases, J shed 7 bases, and the junction held 12 bases outside the gene matches. The CDR3 has 15 amino acids. Germline-derived CDR1 and CDR2 are SEHNR and FQNEAQ (reference sequence). In DNA form, the CDR3 reads TGTGCCAGCAGCCTGGGACAGGCGAGAATGGATGAAGCTTTCTTT. Residues: CASSLGQARMDEAFF.

The rearrangement joins TRBV30 to TRBJ1-6, with 8 bases matching TRBD1. This CDR3 region has 13 residues. The trim removed 3 bases at V and 8 bases at J, leaving 3 bases unmatched. The germline gives CDR1 GTSNPN, CDR2 SVGIG (reference sequence). DNA for the CDR3: TGTGCCTGGAGGCAGGGGGCTTATTCACCCCTCCACTTT. Translated, it gives CAWRQGAYSPLHF.

This clone was observed a few times. This chain joins TRBV11-3 and TRBJ2-7; 8 bases map to TRBD2. The germline gives CDR1 SGHNT, CDR2 YENEEA. J was trimmed by 6 bases and V by 5 bases; bases with no gene match: 9. CDR3 length: 14 amino acids. CDR3 amino acids: CASSATRGEGEQYF. The CDR3 DNA reads TGTGCCAGCAGCGCAACGCGGGGGGAGGGCGAGCAGTACTTC.

There are a few counts of this clone. V usage is TRBV10-3 and J usage is TRBJ1-4; the D gene is possibly TRBD1 (6 bases). This CDR3 is 14 amino acids long. Germline V gene lookup returns CDR1 ENHRY and CDR2 SYGVKD. Trimming left V 2 bases short and J 8 bases short, with 12 bases between. The CDR3 DNA reads TGTGCCATCAGTGAGCGGGCAGGGGCGGAAAAACTGTTTTTT. This sequence encodes CAISERAGAEKLFF.

The V and J genes are TRBV5-5 and TRBJ1-5; no clear D gene. Trimming stripped 2 bases from V and 0 bases from J, with 6 bases between. There are 14 residues in the CDR3. Looked up from germline, CDR1 is SGHKS and CDR2 is YYEKEE (reference sequence). The CDR3 sequence: CASSFSYSNQPQHF. As DNA, the CDR3 is TGTGCCAGCAGCTTTAGTTATAGCAATCAGCCCCAGCATTTT.

The chain combines TRBV11-2 with TRBJ1-6, with 9 bases matching TRBD1. The CDR3 has 16 residues. Germline assignment: CDR1 SGHAT and CDR2 FQNNGV. Trimming cost V 5 bases and J 3 bases; bases outside gene matches: 5. CDR3 residues: CASSETGGLYNSPLHF. CDR3 nucleotides: TGTGCCAGCAGCGAAACAGGGGGCCTCTATAATTCACCCCTCCACTTT.

V and J are TRBV28 and TRBJ1-2; the D is unclear. Deletions cut 2 bases from V and 8 bases from J, with 12 bases between. CDR3 length: 13 amino acids. Germline V gene lookup returns CDR1 MDHEN and CDR2 SYDVKM. CDR3 DNA sequence: TGTGCCAGCAGTTTAGACTCCCGTGGGGGCTACACCTTC. Amino acid sequence: CASSLDSRGGYTF.

The chain combines TRBV14 with TRBJ2-7; 8 bases agree with TRBD2. Germline CDR1 SGHDN, CDR2 FVKESK. This CDR3 spans 13 amino acids. V shed 3 bases, J shed 6 bases, and the junction held 4 bases outside the gene matches. CDR3 sequence: CASSHPGGSEQYF. CDR3 nucleotides: TGTGCCAGCAGCCACCCGGGAGGGAGCGAGCAGTACTTC.

The chain has TRBV30 and TRBJ2-1; 8 nucleotides agree with TRBD2. The CDR3 sequence is 11 residues long. J lost 10 bases, V lost 6 bases, and 5 bases had no gene match. CDR1 is GTSNPN, CDR2 SVGIG, per germline (reference sequence). CDR3 amino acids: CACGLAAEQFF. DNA for the CDR3: TGTGCCTGCGGACTAGCAGCCGAGCAGTTCTTC.

The rearrangement links TRBV4-1 to TRBJ1-4; D unclear. The CDR3 is 15 residues long. Trimming left V 0 bases short and J 5 bases short, with 10 bases between. The germline V gene has CDR1 MGHRA and CDR2 YSYEKL. DNA for the CDR3: TGCGCCAGCAGCCAAGACTGGACGGGGAATGAAAAACTGTTTTTT. It yields the protein CASSQDWTGNEKLFF.

This clone has more than one count but fewer than ten. The chain carries TRBV7-9 and TRBJ2-1; D is unresolved. V was trimmed by 5 bases and J by 0 bases, leaving 17 bases between them. The length of the CDR3 is 17 residues. Germline V lookup: CDR1 SEHNR, CDR2 FQNEAQ (reference sequence). DNA of the CDR3: TGTGCCAGCAGCAATAACCGTAGACTGAGCTCCTACAATGAGCAGTTCTTC. Protein: CASSNNRRLSSYNEQFF.